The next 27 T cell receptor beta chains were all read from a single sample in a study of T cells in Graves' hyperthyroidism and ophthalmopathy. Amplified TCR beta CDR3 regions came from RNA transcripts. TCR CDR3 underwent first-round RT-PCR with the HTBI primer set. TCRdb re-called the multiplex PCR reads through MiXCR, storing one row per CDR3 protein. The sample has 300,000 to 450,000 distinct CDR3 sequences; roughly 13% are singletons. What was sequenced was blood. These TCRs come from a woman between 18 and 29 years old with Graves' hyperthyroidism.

The CDR3 sequence: CASSPQGLAGGPNEQYF. The CDR3 DNA reads as TGTGCCAGCTCACCACAGGGACTAGCGGGAGGGCCCAACGAGCAGTACTTC. The V gene is TRBV18, the J gene TRBJ2-7; 16 bases fit TRBD2. Trimming took 1 base from V and 5 from J; bases not matched to a gene: 5. CDR1 KGHSH and CDR2 LQKENI come from the germline V gene. This CDR3 is built from 17 residues.

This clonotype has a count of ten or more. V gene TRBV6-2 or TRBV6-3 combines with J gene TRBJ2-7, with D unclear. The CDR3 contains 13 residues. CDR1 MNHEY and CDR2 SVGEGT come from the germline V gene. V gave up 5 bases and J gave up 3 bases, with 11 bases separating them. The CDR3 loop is CASSPPNSYEQYF. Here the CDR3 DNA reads TGTGCCAGCAGTCCTCCTAATAGCTACGAGCAGTACTTC.

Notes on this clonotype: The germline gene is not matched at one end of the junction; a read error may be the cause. The CDR3 sequence is CASSQEGLNPGELFF. The DNA for the CDR3 is TGTGCCAGCAGCCAAGAAGGTCTGAACCCCGGGGAGCTGTTTTTT. The rearrangement joins TRBV4-2 to TRBJ2-2; D not resolved. The germline V gene has CDR1 LGHNA and CDR2 YNFKEQ. This CDR3 contains 15 residues.

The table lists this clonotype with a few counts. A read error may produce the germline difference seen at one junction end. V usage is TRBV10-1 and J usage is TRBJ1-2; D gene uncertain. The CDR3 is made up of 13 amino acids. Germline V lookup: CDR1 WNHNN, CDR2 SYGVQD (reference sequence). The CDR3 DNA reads TGCGCCAGCAGTCTAGGATTGAACTCTGGCTACACCTTC. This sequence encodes CASSLGLNSGYTF.

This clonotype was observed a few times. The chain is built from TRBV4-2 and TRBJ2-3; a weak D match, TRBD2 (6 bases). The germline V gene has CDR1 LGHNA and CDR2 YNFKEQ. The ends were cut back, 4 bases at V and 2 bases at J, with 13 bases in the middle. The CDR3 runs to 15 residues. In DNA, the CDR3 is TGTGCCAGCAGCCCCGTAAGGCGGGACACAGATACGCAGTATTTT. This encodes CASSPVRRDTDTQYF.

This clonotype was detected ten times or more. CDR3 residues: CASSEATETQYF. CDR3 nucleotides: TGTGCCAGCAGTGAAGCGACCGAGACCCAGTACTTC. V is TRBV6-1 and J is TRBJ2-5; no clear D gene. The germline CDR1 and CDR2 sequences are MNHNS and SASEGT. The CDR3 is 12 amino acids. Trimming took 0 bases from V and 5 from J, leaving 4 bases between them.

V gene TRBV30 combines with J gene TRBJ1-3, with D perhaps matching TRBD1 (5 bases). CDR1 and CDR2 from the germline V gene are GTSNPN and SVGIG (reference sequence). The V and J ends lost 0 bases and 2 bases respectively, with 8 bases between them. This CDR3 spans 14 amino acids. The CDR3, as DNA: TGTGCCTGGAGTGTCGGGACGGCTGGAAACACCATATATTTT. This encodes CAWSVGTAGNTIYF.

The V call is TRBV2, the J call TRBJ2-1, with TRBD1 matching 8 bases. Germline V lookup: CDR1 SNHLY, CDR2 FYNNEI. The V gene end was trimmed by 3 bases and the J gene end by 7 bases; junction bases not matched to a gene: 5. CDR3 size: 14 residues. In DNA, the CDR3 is TGTGCCAGCAGTGATCCCCAGGGGGCAAATGAGCAGTTCTTC. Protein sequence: CASSDPQGANEQFF.

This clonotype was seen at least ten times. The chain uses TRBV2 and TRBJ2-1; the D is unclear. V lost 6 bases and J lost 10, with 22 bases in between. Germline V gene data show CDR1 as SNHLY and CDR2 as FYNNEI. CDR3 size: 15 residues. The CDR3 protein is CASRTSRISLLEQFF. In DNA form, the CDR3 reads TGTGCCAGCAGGACCAGCAGGATCTCCCTCTTAGAGCAGTTCTTC.

As DNA, the CDR3 is TGTGCCAGCAGCGTAGAAGCGGGGAATGGCTACACCTTC. Translating gives CASSVEAGNGYTF. V and J are TRBV9 and TRBJ1-2; no definite D call. The germline CDR1 and CDR2 sequences are SGDLS and YYNGEE. The CDR3 is 13 amino acids. V was shortened by 0 bases and J by 6 bases, with 9 bases between the two germline ends.

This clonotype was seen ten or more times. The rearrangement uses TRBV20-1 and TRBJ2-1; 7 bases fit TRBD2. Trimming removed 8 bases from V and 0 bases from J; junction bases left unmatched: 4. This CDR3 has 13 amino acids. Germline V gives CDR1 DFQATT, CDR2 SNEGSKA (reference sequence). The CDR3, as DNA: TGCAGTCAGCGGGGAAGCTCCTACAATGAGCAGTTCTTC. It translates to CSQRGSSYNEQFF.

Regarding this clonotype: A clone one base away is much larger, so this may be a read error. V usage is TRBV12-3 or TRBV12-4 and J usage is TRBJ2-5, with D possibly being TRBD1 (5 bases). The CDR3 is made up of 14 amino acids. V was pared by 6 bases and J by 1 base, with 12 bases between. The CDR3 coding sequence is TGTGCCAGCAGCCTCGACAGCACCCAAGAGACCCAGTACTTC. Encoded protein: CASSLDSTQETQYF.

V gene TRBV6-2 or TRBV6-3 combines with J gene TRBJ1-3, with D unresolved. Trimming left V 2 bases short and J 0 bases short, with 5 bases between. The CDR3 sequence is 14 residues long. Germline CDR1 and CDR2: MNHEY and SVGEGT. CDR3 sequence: CASSYGFSGNTIYF. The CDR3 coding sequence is TGTGCCAGCAGTTACGGATTCTCTGGAAACACCATATATTTT.

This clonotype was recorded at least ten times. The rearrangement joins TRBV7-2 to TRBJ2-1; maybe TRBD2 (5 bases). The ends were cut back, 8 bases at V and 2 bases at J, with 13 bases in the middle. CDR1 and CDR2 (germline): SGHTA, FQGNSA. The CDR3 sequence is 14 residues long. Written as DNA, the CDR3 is TGTGCCAGCTTGATGGGGAGCCCCTACAATGAGCAGTTCTTC. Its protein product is CASLMGSPYNEQFF.

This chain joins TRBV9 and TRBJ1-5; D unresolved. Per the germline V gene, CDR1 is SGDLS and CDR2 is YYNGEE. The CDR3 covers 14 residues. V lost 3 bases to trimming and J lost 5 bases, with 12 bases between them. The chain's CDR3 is CASSADIGHQPQHF. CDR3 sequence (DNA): TGTGCCAGCAGCGCAGACATTGGACATCAGCCCCAGCATTTT.

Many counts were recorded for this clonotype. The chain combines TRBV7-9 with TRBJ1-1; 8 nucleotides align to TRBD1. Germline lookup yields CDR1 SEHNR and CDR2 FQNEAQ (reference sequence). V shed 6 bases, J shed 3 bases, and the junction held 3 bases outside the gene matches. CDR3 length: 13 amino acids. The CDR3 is CASRQQGDTEAFF. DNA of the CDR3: TGTGCCAGCAGGCAACAGGGGGACACTGAAGCTTTCTTT. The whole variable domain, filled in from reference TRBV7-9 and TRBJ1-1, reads DTGVSQNPRHKITKRGQNVTFRCDPISEHNRLYWYRQTLGQGPEFLTYFQNEAQLEKSRLLSDRFSAERPKGSFSTLEIQRTEQGDSAMYLCASRQQGDTEAFFGQGTRLTVV.

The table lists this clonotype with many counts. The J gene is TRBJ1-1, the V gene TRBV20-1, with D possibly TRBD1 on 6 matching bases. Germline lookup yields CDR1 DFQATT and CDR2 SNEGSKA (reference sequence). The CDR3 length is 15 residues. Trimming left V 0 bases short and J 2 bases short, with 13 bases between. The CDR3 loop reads CSARDPGGPNTEAFF. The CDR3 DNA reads TGCAGTGCTAGAGATCCGGGGGGCCCTAACACTGAAGCTTTCTTT.

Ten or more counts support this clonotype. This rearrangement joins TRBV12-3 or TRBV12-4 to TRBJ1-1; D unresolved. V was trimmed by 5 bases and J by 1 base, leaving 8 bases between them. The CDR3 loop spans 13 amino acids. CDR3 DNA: TGTGCCAGCAGTAACAGAGAGAACACTGAAGCTTTCTTT. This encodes CASSNRENTEAFF.

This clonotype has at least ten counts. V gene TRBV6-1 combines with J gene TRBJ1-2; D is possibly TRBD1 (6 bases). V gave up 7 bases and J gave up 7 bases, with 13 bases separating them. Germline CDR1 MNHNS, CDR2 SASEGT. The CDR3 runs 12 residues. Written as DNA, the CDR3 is TGTGCCAGCACCCTCAGGGGAAGTGGCTACACCTTC. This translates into CASTLRGSGYTF.

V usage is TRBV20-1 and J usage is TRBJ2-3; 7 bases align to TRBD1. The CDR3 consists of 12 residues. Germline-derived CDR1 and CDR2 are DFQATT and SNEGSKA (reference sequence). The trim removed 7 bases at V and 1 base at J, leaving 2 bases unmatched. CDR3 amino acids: CSGQGGTDTQYF. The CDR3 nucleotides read TGCAGTGGTCAGGGGGGCACAGATACGCAGTATTTT.

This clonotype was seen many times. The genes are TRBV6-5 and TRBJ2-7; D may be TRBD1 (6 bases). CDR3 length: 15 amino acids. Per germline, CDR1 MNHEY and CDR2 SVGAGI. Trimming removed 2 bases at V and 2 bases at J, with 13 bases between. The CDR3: CASSYDRDTPYEQYF. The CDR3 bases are TGTGCCAGCAGTTACGACCGGGACACCCCCTACGAGCAGTACTTC.

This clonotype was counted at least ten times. CDR3 sequence reads: CASSYAASSNTEAFF. As DNA, the CDR3 is TGTGCCAGCAGTTACGCGGCAAGTTCGAACACTGAAGCTTTCTTT. The chain carries TRBV6-5 and TRBJ1-1; D remains ambiguous. The CDR3 has 15 residues. Germline assignment: CDR1 MNHEY and CDR2 SVGAGI. V lost 2 bases and J 1 base, leaving 11 bases between the germline ends.

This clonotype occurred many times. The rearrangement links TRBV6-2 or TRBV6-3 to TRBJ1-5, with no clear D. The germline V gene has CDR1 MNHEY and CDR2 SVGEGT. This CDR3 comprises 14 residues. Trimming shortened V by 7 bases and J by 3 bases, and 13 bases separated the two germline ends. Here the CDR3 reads CASTQAGNNQPQHF. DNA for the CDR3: TGTGCCAGCACCCAAGCGGGAAACAATCAGCCCCAGCATTTT.

The DNA of the CDR3 is TGCGCCAGCAGTTCGGGAGGTGCCACTGAAGCTTTCTTT. It is translated as CASSSGGATEAFF. The chain recombines TRBV5-1 with TRBJ1-1; D remains unclear. The CDR3 extends over 13 amino acids. Germline CDR1 reads SGHRS; CDR2 reads YFSETQ. The V gene lost 5 bases and the J gene lost 4 bases, with 12 bases spanning the gap.

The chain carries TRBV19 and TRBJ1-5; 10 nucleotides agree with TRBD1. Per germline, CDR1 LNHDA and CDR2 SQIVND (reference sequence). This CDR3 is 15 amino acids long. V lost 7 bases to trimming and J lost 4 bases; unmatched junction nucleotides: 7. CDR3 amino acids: CASKPMDRGNQPQHF. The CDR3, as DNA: TGTGCCAGTAAGCCAATGGACAGGGGGAATCAGCCCCAGCATTTT. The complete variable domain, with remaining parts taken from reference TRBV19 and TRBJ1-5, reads DGGITQSPKYLFRKEGQNVTLSCEQNLNHDAMYWYRQDPGQGLRLIYYSQIVNDFQKGDIAEGYSVSREKKESFPLTVTSAQKNPTAFYLCASKPMDRGNQPQHFGDGTRLSIL.

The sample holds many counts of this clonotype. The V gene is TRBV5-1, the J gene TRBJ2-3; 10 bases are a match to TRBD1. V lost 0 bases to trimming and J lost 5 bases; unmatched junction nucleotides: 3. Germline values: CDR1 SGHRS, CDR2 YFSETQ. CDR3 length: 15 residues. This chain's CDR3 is CASSLGDRGLDTQYF. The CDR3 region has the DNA TGCGCCAGCAGCTTGGGGGACAGGGGCCTAGATACGCAGTATTTT.

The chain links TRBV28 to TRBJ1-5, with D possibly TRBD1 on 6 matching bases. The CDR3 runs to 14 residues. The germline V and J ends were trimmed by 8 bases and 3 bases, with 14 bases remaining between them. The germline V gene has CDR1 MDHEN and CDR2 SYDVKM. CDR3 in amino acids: CASWDTFLNQPQHF. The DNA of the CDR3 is TGTGCCAGCTGGGACACGTTCCTCAATCAGCCCCAGCATTTT.